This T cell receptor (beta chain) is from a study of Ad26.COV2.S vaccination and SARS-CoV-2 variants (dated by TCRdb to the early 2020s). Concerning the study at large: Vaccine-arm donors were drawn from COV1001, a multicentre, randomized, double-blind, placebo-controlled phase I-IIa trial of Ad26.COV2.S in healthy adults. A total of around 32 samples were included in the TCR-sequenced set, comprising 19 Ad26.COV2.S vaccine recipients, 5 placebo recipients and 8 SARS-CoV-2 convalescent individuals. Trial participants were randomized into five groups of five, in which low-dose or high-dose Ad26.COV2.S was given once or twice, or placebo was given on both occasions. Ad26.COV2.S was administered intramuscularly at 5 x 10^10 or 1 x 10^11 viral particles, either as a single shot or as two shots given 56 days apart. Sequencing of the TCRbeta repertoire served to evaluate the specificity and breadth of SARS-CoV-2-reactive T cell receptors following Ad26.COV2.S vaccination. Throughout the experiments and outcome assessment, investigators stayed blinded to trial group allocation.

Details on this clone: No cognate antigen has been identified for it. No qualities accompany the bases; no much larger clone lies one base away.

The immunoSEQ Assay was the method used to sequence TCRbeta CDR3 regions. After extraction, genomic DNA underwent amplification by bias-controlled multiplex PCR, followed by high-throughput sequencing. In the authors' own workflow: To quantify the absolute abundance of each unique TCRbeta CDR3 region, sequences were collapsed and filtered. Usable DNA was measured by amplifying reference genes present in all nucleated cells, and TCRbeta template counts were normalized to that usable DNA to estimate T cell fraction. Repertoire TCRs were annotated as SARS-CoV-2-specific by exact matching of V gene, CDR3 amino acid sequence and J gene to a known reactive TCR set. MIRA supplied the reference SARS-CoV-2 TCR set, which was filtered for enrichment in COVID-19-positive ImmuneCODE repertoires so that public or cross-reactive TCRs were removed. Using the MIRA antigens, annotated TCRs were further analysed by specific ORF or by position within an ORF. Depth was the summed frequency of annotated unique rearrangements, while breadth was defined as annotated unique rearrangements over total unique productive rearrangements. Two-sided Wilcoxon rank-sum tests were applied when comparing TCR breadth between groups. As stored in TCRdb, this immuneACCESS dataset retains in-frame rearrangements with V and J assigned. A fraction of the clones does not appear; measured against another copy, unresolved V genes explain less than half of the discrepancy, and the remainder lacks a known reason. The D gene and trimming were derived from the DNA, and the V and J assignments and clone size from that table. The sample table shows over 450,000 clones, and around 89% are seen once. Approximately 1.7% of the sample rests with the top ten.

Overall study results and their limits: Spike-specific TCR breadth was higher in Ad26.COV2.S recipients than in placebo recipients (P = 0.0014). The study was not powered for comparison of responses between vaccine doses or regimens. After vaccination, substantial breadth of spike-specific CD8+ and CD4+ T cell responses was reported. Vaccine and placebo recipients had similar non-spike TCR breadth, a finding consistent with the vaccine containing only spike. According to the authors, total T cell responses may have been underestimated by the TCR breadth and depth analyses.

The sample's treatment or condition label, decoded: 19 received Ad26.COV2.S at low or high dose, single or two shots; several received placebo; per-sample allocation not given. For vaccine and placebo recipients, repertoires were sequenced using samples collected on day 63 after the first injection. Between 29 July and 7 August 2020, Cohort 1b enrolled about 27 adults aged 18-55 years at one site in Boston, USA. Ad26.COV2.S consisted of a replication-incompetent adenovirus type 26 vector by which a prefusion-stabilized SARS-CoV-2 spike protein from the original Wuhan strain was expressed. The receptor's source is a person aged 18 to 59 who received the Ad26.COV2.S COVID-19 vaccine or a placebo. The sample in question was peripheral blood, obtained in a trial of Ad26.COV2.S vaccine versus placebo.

The CDR3 loop reads CASKTTESREKLFF. At the DNA level, the sequence is TGTGCCAGCAAAACCACAGAGTCGCGGGAAAAACTGTTTTTT. The sequence joins TRBV27 to TRBJ1-4; the D gene is not confidently resolved. Reading from cysteine to phenylalanine, the CDR3 counts 14 amino acids. CDR3 DNA is the only sequence kept; it has 42 bases, read in frame from the first base. At the junction V is shortened by 7 bases and J by 8 bases, with 17 bases in between. From a lookup of the germline V gene (reference sequence), CDR1 and CDR2 are MNHEY and SMNVEV.